This TCR beta chain was sequenced in a study of OX40 agonist ivuxolimab in advanced cancers. Whole-study context: At 0.01 to 10 mg/kg, ivuxolimab was administered intravenously to patients every 2 weeks.

Comment on this clone: Antigen: not known. Compared with germline, one end of the junction differs, possibly owing to a read error.

Study-level results: Individuals who were partial responders at 0.1-3.0 mg/kg had clonal expansion that ranked among the lowest.

The assay was immunoSEQ multiplex PCR, and TCRdb's table has in-frame clones only and misses some. The table includes roughly 70,000 clones, 82% detected once. Germline V CDR1 and CDR2: ENHRY, SYGVKD. The CDR3 is 14 amino acids. The sample here was CD4+ or CD8+ T cells sorted from blood, taken in a trial of the OX40 agonist ivuxolimab. This TCR came from an adult with an advanced solid tumor such as melanoma, head and neck, liver or kidney cancer. This rearrangement joins TRBV10-3 to TRBJ2-7; D gene uncertain. The CDR3 region is CASSFRLESYEQYF. In DNA form, the CDR3 reads TGTGCCAGCAGTTTCCGACTGGAATCCTACGAGCAGTACTTC.